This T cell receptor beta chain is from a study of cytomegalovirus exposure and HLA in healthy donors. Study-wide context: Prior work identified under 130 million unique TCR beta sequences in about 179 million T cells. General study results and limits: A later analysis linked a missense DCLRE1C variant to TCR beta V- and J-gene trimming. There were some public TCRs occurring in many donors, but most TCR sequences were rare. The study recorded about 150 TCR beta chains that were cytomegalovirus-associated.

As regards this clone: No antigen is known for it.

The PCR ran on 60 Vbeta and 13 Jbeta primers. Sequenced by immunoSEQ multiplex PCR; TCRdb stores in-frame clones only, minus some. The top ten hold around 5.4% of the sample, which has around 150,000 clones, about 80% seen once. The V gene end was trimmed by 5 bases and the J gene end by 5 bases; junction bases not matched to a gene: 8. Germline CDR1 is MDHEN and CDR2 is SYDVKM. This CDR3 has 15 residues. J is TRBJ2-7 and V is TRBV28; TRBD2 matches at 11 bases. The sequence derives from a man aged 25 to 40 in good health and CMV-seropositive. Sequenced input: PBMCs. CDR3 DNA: TGTGCCAGCAGTACTACTAGCGGGAGACCGAACGAGCAGTACTTC. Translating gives CASSTTSGRPNEQYF.